Sequencing of this T cell receptor beta chain was carried out in a study of T cells in Graves' hyperthyroidism and ophthalmopathy. Study-wide results and limits: A 13 V-J signature model discriminated ophthalmopathy versus stable hyperthyroidism. In blood, most of the thyroid clonotypes expanded above 0.001 were also present.

This clonotype was detected ten times or more. As yet, its antigen is unknown. TCR beta CDR3 region amplification was performed from RNA transcripts. First-round RT-PCR with HTBI primers amplified the TCR CDR3 region. TCRdb re-derived calls from the multiplex PCR reads in MiXCR, one entry per CDR3 protein. Of 300,000 to 500,000 distinct CDR3 sequences in the sample, over 12% are singletons; the top ten hold 28%. CDR3 length: 13 residues. From germline, CDR1 is DFQATT and CDR2 SNEGSKA (reference sequence). Germline trimming cut 0 bases from V and 10 bases from J; bases unmatched to any gene: 8. Ophthalmopathy patients had moderate-to-severe active disease, CAS ≥3, NOSPECS ≥4, and disease duration under 3 months. Diagnoses used clinical symptoms, serum thyroxine and TRAb, thyroid ultrasound and orbital computed tomography.

The sequence derives from a man aged 45-60 years with Graves' ophthalmopathy. The V and J genes are TRBV20-1 and TRBJ1-1, with 7 bases matching TRBD1. What was sequenced was blood. The CDR3 bases are TGCAGTGCTAGAGAGGCAGGGGGAGAAGGAGCTTTCTTT. It specifies CSAREAGGEGAFF.